These 28 T cell receptor beta chains originate from one sample sequenced in a study of CXCR3-negative and CXCR3-positive naive CD8 T cells. General study points: CXCR3-positive naive cells carried more hydrophobic TRB CDR3s than CXCR3-negative naive cells did.

These receptors' targets are unknown. 5' RACE with UMI labels generated the TRB cDNA libraries. Using the 5' RACE reads, TCRdb records one entry per CDR3 protein without DNA. The table for this sample gives tens of thousands of distinct CDR3 sequences. Source material: naive CXCR3+ CD8+ T cells from blood. Subset indicated: CD45RO-CCR7+CD27+CD95- naive CD8+ T cells expressing CXCR3 (TNR3+). The source is a human donor in good health. Some clones in this sample may be carry-over from other donors' samples.

V and J are TRBV15 and TRBJ1-2. The germline V gene encodes CDR1 LNHNV and CDR2 YYDKDF (reference sequence). The CDR3 contains 15 residues. This chain's CDR3 is CATSRDLVPNYGYTF.

V and J are TRBV20-1 and TRBJ2-7; TCRdb names TRBD1, which stays unverified in the absence of DNA. The CDR3 extends over 17 amino acids. Germline-derived CDR1 and CDR2 are DFQATT and SNEGSKA (reference sequence). The CDR3 region is CSARGGLLRDSSYEQYF.

The chain uses TRBV6-5 and TRBJ2-7; TCRdb's assignment of TRBD1 cannot be checked, as there is no DNA. Germline V CDR1 and CDR2: MNHEY, SVGAGI. The CDR3 consists of 15 residues. This CDR3 reads CASSYSWGETYEQYF.

The chain combines TRBV5-1 with TRBJ2-3; the TRBD1 assignment by TCRdb is unverifiable without DNA. The CDR3 runs to 16 residues. The germline V gene has CDR1 SGHRS and CDR2 YFSETQ. CDR3 region: CACSPTGDRVTDTQYF.

The chain is built from TRBV7-2 and TRBJ2-7; without DNA, the TCRdb call of TRBD1 cannot be checked. The CDR3 has 15 amino acids. CDR1 is SGHTA and CDR2 is FQGNSA in the germline V gene. The CDR3 here is CARGAGNGGAYEQYF. Looking up the rest from reference TRBV7-2 and TRBJ2-7 gives the full variable domain: GAGVSQSPSNKVTEKGKDVELRCDPISGHTALYWYRQSLGQGLEFLIYFQGNSAPDKSGLPSDRFSAERTGGSVSTLTIQRTQQEDSAVYLCARGAGNGGAYEQYFGPGTRLTVT.

The rearrangement links TRBV30 to TRBJ2-7; TCRdb indicates TRBD2, and absent DNA this call remains unverified. This CDR3 spans 12 amino acids. The germline CDR1 and CDR2 sequences are GTSNPN and SVGIG (reference sequence). The CDR3 here is CASTVASAEQYF.

The chain links TRBV9 to TRBJ1-5. Germline CDR1 is SGDLS and CDR2 is YYNGEE. The CDR3 contains 14 residues. This CDR3 reads CASSVDPYNQPQHF.

The chain employs TRBV6-2 or TRBV6-3 and TRBJ2-7; TCRdb calls TRBD2, which cannot be checked without DNA. Per germline, CDR1 MNHEY and CDR2 SVGEGT. This CDR3 has 15 amino acids. CDR3 in amino acids: CASSSGAGLSREQYF.

J is TRBJ2-5 and V is TRBV15; TCRdb names TRBD2, which stays unverified in the absence of DNA. Germline V gene lookup returns CDR1 LNHNV and CDR2 YYDKDF (reference sequence). There are 15 residues in the CDR3. The CDR3 spells CATSGSTIPGGTQYF.

CDR3 residues: CASSIAGDYNEQFF. The chain recombines TRBV19 with TRBJ2-1. This CDR3 has 14 amino acids. The germline CDR1 and CDR2 sequences are LNHDA and SQIVND (reference sequence).

The gene calls are TRBV25-1 and TRBJ1-4; TCRdb gives TRBD1 as the D gene, but with no DNA this cannot be confirmed. The CDR3 loop spans 12 amino acids. Germline V gene data show CDR1 as MGHDK and CDR2 as SYGVNS. The CDR3 loop is CASRGDLLKLFF.

The chain employs TRBV27 and TRBJ2-2; without DNA, the TCRdb call of TRBD1 cannot be checked. The CDR3 length is 16 residues. The germline V gene has CDR1 MNHEY and CDR2 SMNVEV (reference sequence). CDR3 protein: CASSTPNIHGAGELFF.

The gene calls are TRBV3-1 and TRBJ2-1; TCRdb lists TRBD1, though no DNA is available to test this call. The CDR3 is made up of 16 amino acids. Germline V gene data show CDR1 as LGHDT and CDR2 as YNNKEL (reference sequence). CDR3 amino acids: CASSQQTGTDYNEQFF.

This chain uses TRBV7-9 with TRBJ2-7; TCRdb reports TRBD2, a call that lacks DNA to check it against. Looked up from germline, CDR1 is SEHNR and CDR2 is FQNEAQ (reference sequence). The CDR3 is 16 residues long. The CDR3 protein is CASSQTSGKRPYEQYF.

The chain links TRBV28 to TRBJ2-7; TCRdb outputs TRBD1, but without DNA this stays unchecked. The CDR3 loop spans 15 amino acids. Germline-derived CDR1 and CDR2 are MDHEN and SYDVKM. CDR3 residues: CASSSGQGLDYEQYF.

The genes are TRBV7-9 and TRBJ2-7; TCRdb's assignment of TRBD1 cannot be checked, as there is no DNA. The CDR3 is 14 residues long. Germline CDR1 and CDR2: SEHNR and FQNEAQ (reference sequence). CDR3 sequence: CASSWGPPPYEQYF.

The gene calls are TRBV2 and TRBJ2-1. Per the germline V gene, CDR1 is SNHLY and CDR2 is FYNNEI. CDR3 size: 11 residues. The CDR3 sequence is CASSGRAEQFF.

The chain recombines TRBV29-1 with TRBJ2-7; TCRdb proposes TRBD1, but this gene call is untestable without DNA. This CDR3 has 16 amino acids. Germline lookup yields CDR1 SQVTM and CDR2 ANQGSEA. CDR3 protein: CSVEDGGQIGVYEQYF.

The chain is built from TRBV28 and TRBJ2-3; TCRdb's D call, TRBD2, is unchecked because there is no DNA. The CDR3 extends over 15 amino acids. CDR1 is MDHEN, CDR2 SYDVKM, per germline. The chain's CDR3 is CASRAGTSRGDTQYF.

This chain connects TRBV5-5 to TRBJ2-7. CDR3 length equals 14 residues. Germline assignment: CDR1 SGHKS and CDR2 YYEKEE (reference sequence). The CDR3 here is CASSLDGGSYEQYF.

This clonotype is called medium-sized based on its frequency. The chain employs TRBV7-9 and TRBJ2-3. The germline CDR1 and CDR2 sequences are SEHNR and FQNEAQ (reference sequence). The CDR3 covers 14 residues. The CDR3 loop reads CASSLRTSGDTQYF.

The chain joins TRBV29-1 to TRBJ2-2. The germline V gene has CDR1 SQVTM and CDR2 ANQGSEA. The CDR3 is 15 residues long. CDR3 residues: CSVEGSSANTGELFF.

The chain uses TRBV6-1 and TRBJ2-5; the D gene TCRdb calls, TRBD1, cannot be checked with no DNA. In germline, CDR1 is MNHNS, CDR2 SASEGT. The CDR3 totals 15 residues. This chain's CDR3 is CASSETGGQGETQYF.

J is TRBJ1-2 and V is TRBV7-9; TCRdb indicates TRBD1, and absent DNA this call remains unverified. The CDR3 spans 13 residues. The V gene's germline CDR1 is SEHNR and CDR2 FQNEAQ (reference sequence). The CDR3 is CASSLVGAYGYTF.

The chain recombines TRBV12-3 or TRBV12-4 with TRBJ1-2. The CDR3 loop spans 13 amino acids. The chain's CDR3 is CASSLGDNYGYTF.

The rearrangement links TRBV20-1 to TRBJ2-7; TCRdb returns TRBD1, unconfirmable since there is no DNA. In germline, CDR1 is DFQATT, CDR2 SNEGSKA (reference sequence). The CDR3 runs to 14 residues. The CDR3 loop is CSATPGFKVYEQYF.

This chain connects TRBV24-1 to TRBJ2-7; checking the TCRdb D call of TRBD1 is not possible without DNA. Per germline, CDR1 KGHDR and CDR2 SFDVKD. The CDR3 is 15 residues long. The chain's CDR3 is CATSDSMTGGNEQYF.

The J gene is TRBJ2-3, the V gene TRBV5-1. This CDR3 contains 13 residues. Germline CDR1 and CDR2: SGHRS and YFSETQ. CDR3 protein: CASSLEGTDTQYF.